This T cell receptor beta chain is from a study of OX40 agonist ivuxolimab in advanced cancers. General observations from the study: With doses of 0.1 to 3.0 mg/kg, CD4+ and CD8+ blood T cells had undergone clonal expansion by week 6. More expanded clones were seen, on average, in CD8+ T cells than in CD4+.

People who had autoimmune disease history or systemic immunosuppression were excluded. With regard to this clone: Its antigen is unknown.

Measured with immunoSEQ multiplex PCR; TCRdb has only the in-frame clones, and not every one. Among 35,000 or so clones listed, roughly 87% were seen once. The sample consisted of CD4+ or CD8+ T cells sorted from blood, taken in a trial of the OX40 agonist ivuxolimab. The sequence was obtained from an adult with an advanced solid tumor such as melanoma, head and neck, liver or kidney cancer.

CDR3 sequence (DNA): TGTGCCAGCAGCTCCCGGGACAGGGGGCCGAACACTGAAGCTTTCTTT. Protein product: CASSSRDRGPNTEAFF. The chain couples TRBV7-9 to TRBJ1-1; 12 bases line up with TRBD1. The J segment lost 1 base and the V segment lost 4 bases, leaving 4 bases of the junction unmatched. CDR3 size: 16 residues. Germline values: CDR1 SEHNR, CDR2 FQNEAQ (reference sequence).